The clone carrying this T cell receptor (beta chain) was detected only once. These data belong to a study of blood T cell repertoires in COVID-19. Overall study context: Acute-phase and convalescent COVID-19 samples originated in the United States, Italy and Spain. In each case, the material was cDNA or gDNA derived from T cells, B-cell-depleted T cells, or PBMCs.

The germline gives CDR1 MNHNY, CDR2 SVGAGI (reference sequence). The CDR3 is 16 amino acids. V lost 6 bases to trimming and J lost 4 bases; unmatched junction nucleotides: 12. Methods used by the authors: Reference gene primer amplification in the assay estimated nucleated cell counts. TCRdb's table, derived via immunoSEQ multiplex PCR, lists solely in-frame clones and lacks some. V and J calls and clone size come straight from that table; D and trimming were deduced from the DNA. Of almost 95,000 clones in the sample, 70% to 85% were seen once. Sequencing was carried out using peripheral blood. The rearrangement joins TRBV6-6 to TRBJ1-3, with 7 bases matching TRBD1. The sequence was obtained from an older woman in a cohort sampled during active or convalescent COVID-19. The CDR3 DNA reads as TGTGCCAGCAGGGAACTAAAGACAGGGTCGGGAAACACCATATATTTT. Protein: CASRELKTGSGNTIYF.